A single sample gave rise to the 23 T cell receptor beta chains below, sequenced in a study of cytomegalovirus exposure and HLA in healthy donors. The PCR employed 60 Vbeta primers together with 13 Jbeta primers. Here immunoSEQ multiplex PCR was the method, and the copy in TCRdb shows in-frame clones only, minus some. Of roughly 120,000 clones listed, 80% to 85% are singletons. The sequenced sample consisted of PBMCs. These receptors were obtained from a woman aged 40 to 50 in good health and CMV-seronegative.

This chain joins TRBV5-1 and TRBJ1-2; 7 nucleotides agree with TRBD1. Germline lookup yields CDR1 SGHRS and CDR2 YFSETQ. V dropped 0 bases and J dropped 4; count of bases not matched to a gene: 3. There are 14 residues in the CDR3. The CDR3 is CASSLEPGGYGYTF. The CDR3 DNA reads as TGCGCCAGCAGCTTGGAGCCAGGGGGCTATGGCTACACCTTC.

This clone has a handful of counts. The chain joins TRBV5-1 to TRBJ1-4; D is unresolved. The CDR3 has 13 residues. Trimming left V 0 bases short and J 4 bases short, with 4 bases between. CDR1 is SGHRS and CDR2 is YFSETQ in the germline V gene. The CDR3 here is CASSLALNEKLFF. CDR3 nucleotides: TGCGCCAGCAGCTTGGCCCTTAATGAAAAACTGTTTTTT.

This clone was counted only a few times. V is TRBV10-1 and J is TRBJ2-1; TRBD2 matches at 12 bases. The CDR3 is made up of 14 amino acids. Germline CDR1 and CDR2: WNHNN and SYGVQD (reference sequence). The junction had 7 bases not matched to a gene; V was cut back by 3 bases and J by 13 bases. The CDR3 DNA is TGCGCCAGCAGTGATTCCCTAGCGGGGGGGTCACAGTTCTTC. Translating it yields CASSDSLAGGSQFF.

This chain uses TRBV6-1 with TRBJ2-5; TRBD1 is a possible D gene (6 bases). Germline V CDR1 and CDR2: MNHNS, SASEGT. V was pared by 6 bases and J by 4 bases, with 15 bases between. This CDR3 spans 14 amino acids. This chain's CDR3 is CASRTTGYGETQYF. The CDR3 bases are TGTGCCAGCAGGACCACAGGGTATGGAGAGACCCAGTACTTC.

V and J are TRBV5-1 and TRBJ2-7; 13 bases agree with TRBD2. V lost 0 bases to trimming and J lost 5 bases; unmatched junction nucleotides: 5. CDR1 is SGHRS, CDR2 YFSETQ, per germline. The CDR3 is 16 amino acids. CDR3 nucleotides: TGCGCCAGCAGCTTGGACGGACTAGCGGGAGAGGACGAGCAGTACTTC. Translation: CASSLDGLAGEDEQYF.

The genes are TRBV5-5 and TRBJ1-3, with a possible D match to TRBD1 (5 bases). V lost 0 bases and J 0 bases, leaving 22 bases between the germline ends. Germline V gives CDR1 SGHKS, CDR2 YYEKEE (reference sequence). The CDR3 is 20 residues long. The CDR3 spells CASSLVLPQGRADSGNTIYF. CDR3 nucleotides: TGTGCCAGCAGCTTGGTTCTACCGCAGGGTCGGGCTGACTCTGGAAACACCATATATTTT.

A single count supports this clone. V usage is TRBV7-9 and J usage is TRBJ1-1; the D is unclear. Germline V gene sequence: CDR1 SEHNR, CDR2 FQNEAQ (reference sequence). V was clipped by 4 bases and J by 1 base, with 10 bases between them. The CDR3 has 14 residues. The chain's CDR3 is CASSSKQTNTEAFF. Here the CDR3 DNA reads TGTGCCAGCAGCTCGAAACAGACGAACACTGAAGCTTTCTTT. The variable domain in full, with the rest retrieved from reference TRBV7-9 and TRBJ1-1, is DTGVSQNPRHKITKRGQNVTFRCDPISEHNRLYWYRQTLGQGPEFLTYFQNEAQLEKSRLLSDRFSAERPKGSFSTLEIQRTEQGDSAMYLCASSSKQTNTEAFFGQGTRLTVV.

This clone appeared once. The chain has TRBV12-5 and TRBJ2-2, with a weak D call TRBD2 (5 bases). The CDR3 is 13 residues long. Trimming shortened V by 2 bases and J by 13 bases, and 14 bases separated the two germline ends. Per germline, CDR1 LGHNT and CDR2 FRNRAP. CDR3 nucleotides: TGTGCTAGTGGTTTGCAGGCTGGGAGAGGGCTGTTTTTT. Its protein is CASGLQAGRGLFF.

This chain uses TRBV9 with TRBJ2-3, with TRBD2 matching 11 bases. V shed 4 bases and J 5 bases; nucleotides not matched to a gene: 9. CDR1 and CDR2 (germline): SGDLS, YYNGEE. The CDR3 length is 16 residues. The CDR3 spells CASSPRLAGKIDTQYF. The CDR3 DNA follows: TGTGCCAGCAGCCCACGACTAGCGGGGAAAATAGATACGCAGTATTTT.

This chain joins TRBV6-6 and TRBJ1-2, with 8 bases identical to TRBD1. CDR1 and CDR2 (germline): MNHNY, SVGAGI (reference sequence). There are 14 residues in the CDR3. The V and J ends lost 6 bases and 6 bases, in that order; junction bases with no gene match: 9. The DNA for the CDR3 is TGTGCCAGCAGATGGGCCGGGACAGGACATGGCTACACCTTC. It translates to CASRWAGTGHGYTF.

This chain links TRBV18 with TRBJ1-4, with D tentatively TRBD1 (5 bases). Trimming shortened V by 5 bases and J by 4 bases, and 11 bases separated the two germline ends. The CDR3 is made up of 14 amino acids. The germline V gene has CDR1 KGHSH and CDR2 LQKENI. As DNA, the CDR3 is TGTGCCAGCTCATCTCCAGGGATTAATGAAAAACTGTTTTTT. This sequence encodes CASSSPGINEKLFF.

The chain recombines TRBV9 with TRBJ2-3; D not certain. This CDR3 comprises 16 residues. Germline-derived CDR1 and CDR2 are SGDLS and YYNGEE. V lost 0 bases to trimming and J lost 0 bases, with 11 bases between them. The CDR3 reads CASSVGAGPSTDTQYF. In nucleotides, the CDR3 is TGTGCCAGCAGCGTAGGGGCAGGCCCTAGCACAGATACGCAGTATTTT.

V is TRBV9 and J is TRBJ1-2, with D unclear. This CDR3 has 11 amino acids. The germline V gene has CDR1 SGDLS and CDR2 YYNGEE. The V and J ends lost 3 bases and 6 bases respectively, with 6 bases between them. Here the CDR3 reads CASSGPDGYTF. CDR3 sequence (DNA): TGTGCCAGCAGCGGCCCAGATGGCTACACCTTC.

The CDR3 sequence: CASSFFGRANQPQHF. The CDR3 DNA is TGTGCCAGCAGTTTCTTCGGGAGGGCCAATCAGCCCCAGCATTTT. This chain links TRBV28 with TRBJ1-5, with no clear D. The CDR3 has 15 residues. CDR1 and CDR2 from the germline V gene are MDHEN and SYDVKM. Trimming pared 3 bases from V and 3 bases from J, leaving 12 bases between.

Note on this clone: The same CDR3 also results from other DNA sequences found in this sample. J is TRBJ1-2 and V is TRBV5-1, with 9 nucleotides matching TRBD1. The CDR3 runs to 15 residues. V dropped 3 bases and J dropped 5; count of bases not matched to a gene: 8. Germline assignment: CDR1 SGHRS and CDR2 YFSETQ. CDR3 nucleotides: TGCGCCAGCAGCTCGGGGACAGGGCTATTTTATGGCTACACCTTC. The encoded protein is CASSSGTGLFYGYTF.

The rearrangement links TRBV2 to TRBJ1-4; 8 nucleotides match TRBD1. Looked up from germline, CDR1 is SNHLY and CDR2 is FYNNEI. J was trimmed by 8 bases and V by 6 bases; bases with no gene match: 8. The CDR3 totals 14 residues. CDR3 loop: CASRLTGVGEKLFF. The DNA of the CDR3 is TGTGCCAGCAGGCTGACAGGGGTGGGGGAAAAACTGTTTTTT.

V gene TRBV5-1 combines with J gene TRBJ2-2; 9 positions match TRBD2. CDR3 size: 16 residues. From germline, CDR1 is SGHRS and CDR2 YFSETQ. The ends lost 2 bases at V and 6 bases at J; junction bases unmatched: 8. The CDR3 loop is CASSFSSGNRAGELFF. The CDR3 DNA reads TGCGCCAGCAGCTTTTCTAGCGGGAATAGGGCCGGGGAGCTGTTTTTT.

J is TRBJ1-5 and V is TRBV28; D unclear. With 5 bases removed from V and 5 bases from J, the gap between germline ends came to 10 bases. The CDR3 is 13 residues long. From germline, CDR1 is MDHEN and CDR2 SYDVKM. CDR3 in amino acids: CASSPPGDQPQHF. Here the CDR3 DNA reads TGTGCCAGCAGTCCCCCCGGGGATCAGCCCCAGCATTTT.

The chain recombines TRBV7-2 with TRBJ2-3; 9 bases are a match to TRBD1. V lost 6 bases and J lost 2; bases outside the gene matches: 9. Germline CDR1 is SGHTA and CDR2 is FQGNSA. The length of the CDR3 is 16 residues. CDR3 in DNA: TGTGCCAGCAGTGTGAAATGGGACAGGGCCACAGATACGCAGTATTTT. Protein: CASSVKWDRATDTQYF.

In DNA, the CDR3 is TGCGCCAGGGAGATAGCGGGAGGGCCTTCCCCCAATGAGCAGTTCTTC. Protein sequence: CAREIAGGPSPNEQFF. This rearrangement joins TRBV10-1 to TRBJ2-1; 11 bases match TRBD2. With V trimmed by 9 bases and J by 6 bases, 13 bases remained unmatched. From germline, CDR1 is WNHNN and CDR2 SYGVQD (reference sequence). The CDR3 has 16 residues.

V and J are TRBV27 and TRBJ2-7; 9 positions match TRBD2. CDR1 MNHEY and CDR2 SMNVEV come from the germline V gene (reference sequence). This CDR3 is built from 14 residues. Trimming removed 5 bases from V and 3 bases from J; junction bases left unmatched: 5. The CDR3 DNA sequence: TGTGCCAGCAGTAGGGCTAGCGGGAACTACGAGCAGTACTTC. Protein sequence: CASSRASGNYEQYF.

CDR3 sequence (DNA): TGTGCCAGCAGTGAGACAGATTTTGAAAAACTGTTTTTT. Its protein is CASSETDFEKLFF. V is TRBV25-1 and J is TRBJ1-4; perhaps TRBD1 as D (5 bases). There are 13 residues in the CDR3. CDR1 MGHDK and CDR2 SYGVNS come from the germline V gene. V was cut by 3 bases and J by 7 bases, with 9 bases left in between.

This clone was counted a single time. J is TRBJ2-5 and V is TRBV10-3; 13 bases map to TRBD2. CDR1 and CDR2 from the germline V gene are ENHRY and SYGVKD. CDR3 size: 14 residues. After removal of 7 bases from V and 7 bases from J, the junction contained 6 bases not matched to a gene. Here the CDR3 DNA reads TGTGCCATCAAGACTAGCGGGGGGCAGGGGACCCAGTACTTC. Translation: CAIKTSGGQGTQYF.